Below, 10 T cell receptor beta chains from the same sample are listed, as sequenced in a study of shared clonotypes between healthy human individuals. This table comes from immunoSEQ multiplex PCR, and its TCRdb copy is limited to in-frame clones, with some not included. The sample gives about 1,800,000 clones, over 85% of which show up once; under 1.5% is in the top ten. CD8 cells regarded as naive lacked CD45RO, were positively chosen for CCR7, and omitted terminally differentiated effector memory CD45RA+ cells. The sequenced sample consisted of naive CD8+ T cells sorted from blood. These receptors were collected from a man aged 18 to 29 in good health.

CDR3: CASSAVQGALTGELFF. The CDR3, as DNA: TGTGCCAGCAGCGCAGTCCAGGGGGCGCTCACCGGGGAGCTGTTTTTT. The chain uses TRBV7-9 and TRBJ2-2; TRBD1 matches 8 bases. The CDR3 loop spans 16 amino acids. Germline-derived CDR1 and CDR2 are SEHNR and FQNEAQ (reference sequence). J was trimmed by 4 bases and V by 5 bases; bases with no gene match: 9.

J is TRBJ2-3 and V is TRBV7-9, with D possibly being TRBD1 (5 bases). V shed 6 bases and J shed 6 bases, with 19 bases lying between them. CDR3 length equals 15 residues. The germline V gene has CDR1 SEHNR and CDR2 FQNEAQ (reference sequence). DNA for the CDR3: TGTGCCAGCAGTCACATGGGTGGGGCCAGCGATACGCAGTATTTT. It translates to CASSHMGGASDTQYF.

The chain uses TRBV6-5 and TRBJ1-2, with 9 bases identical to TRBD1. This CDR3 contains 16 residues. J was trimmed by 0 bases and V by 0 bases; bases with no gene match: 2. Germline CDR1 MNHEY, CDR2 SVGAGI. The CDR3 is CASSYSGQGTNYGYTF. The CDR3 DNA sequence: TGTGCCAGCAGTTACTCGGGACAGGGCACTAACTATGGCTACACCTTC.

The chain joins TRBV4-1 to TRBJ2-2; no firm D call. Germline values: CDR1 MGHRA, CDR2 YSYEKL. This CDR3 is 15 amino acids long. Trimming took 1 base from V and 8 from J, leaving 14 bases between them. The CDR3 DNA reads as TGCGCCAGCAGCCAAGGGGCCAGAGCCACGGGGGAGCTGTTTTTT. Its protein is CASSQGARATGELFF.

The V gene is TRBV7-8, the J gene TRBJ2-7; D is uncertain. Germline V CDR1 and CDR2: SGHVS, FQNEAQ. The CDR3 loop spans 14 amino acids. The V gene lost 0 bases and the J gene lost 4 bases, with 10 bases spanning the gap. The CDR3 spells CASSLAETPYEQYF. CDR3 nucleotides: TGTGCCAGCAGCTTAGCCGAGACACCTTACGAGCAGTACTTC.

The CDR3 region is CASTGSGTRDQPQHF. The CDR3 DNA is TGTGCCAGCACCGGGTCCGGGACCAGGGATCAGCCCCAGCATTTT. V gene TRBV2 combines with J gene TRBJ1-5, with D maybe TRBD1 (5 bases). V gave up 7 bases and J gave up 5 bases, with 18 bases separating them. This CDR3 contains 15 residues. Per germline, CDR1 SNHLY and CDR2 FYNNEI.

CDR3 bases: TGTGCAAGTCGCTTACCTTACAATCGCTCCTACGAGCAGTACTTC. Residues: CASRLPYNRSYEQYF. The V and J genes are TRBV12-2 and TRBJ2-7; the table's D call TRBD1 went unverified against the DNA. TRBV12-2 is deemed a pseudogene. CDR3 length: 15 residues.

Comments on this clone: Other DNA sequences in the same sample also yield this CDR3. The rearrangement uses TRBV9 and TRBJ1-1, with 9 bases matching TRBD1. The trim removed 4 bases at V and 5 bases at J, leaving 9 bases unmatched. CDR3 length: 15 amino acids. CDR1 is SGDLS, CDR2 YYNGEE, per germline. The CDR3, as DNA: TGTGCCAGCAGCCCCGGAGGGACAGGGAGGACTGAAGCTTTCTTT. It specifies CASSPGGTGRTEAFF. The full variable domain, rest sourced from reference TRBV9 and TRBJ1-1, is DSGVTQTPKHLITATGQRVTLRCSPRSGDLSVYWYQQSLDQGLQFLIQYYNGEERAKGNILERFSAQQFPDLHSELNLSSLELGDSALYFCASSPGGTGRTEAFFGQGTRLTVV.

This clone was seen only once. Here the CDR3 reads CASSQTVMGAEAFF. The CDR3 region has the DNA TGCGCCAGCAGCCAGACAGTCATGGGAGCTGAAGCTTTCTTT. The rearrangement links TRBV4-1 to TRBJ1-1; weak D call: TRBD1 (5 bases). V lost 3 bases and J lost 6, with 14 bases in between. The germline gives CDR1 MGHRA, CDR2 YSYEKL. This CDR3 is built from 14 residues.

The rearrangement links TRBV14 to TRBJ2-5; no firm D call. CDR3 length: 15 amino acids. Trimming removed 1 base at V and 2 bases at J, with 11 bases between. Germline CDR1 and CDR2: SGHDN and FVKESK. The CDR3 DNA is TGTGCCAGCAGCCAAGGTTTTCAGGTTCAAGAGACCCAGTACTTC. Protein product: CASSQGFQVQETQYF.